This TCR beta chain was documented in a study of cytomegalovirus exposure and HLA in healthy donors. The V gene lost 7 bases and the J gene lost 6 bases, with 19 bases spanning the gap. Germline-derived CDR1 and CDR2 are MNHEY and SMNVEV (reference sequence). This CDR3 has 16 residues. Study-level points and caveats: The authors enumerated roughly 160 TCR beta chains as linked to cytomegalovirus.

A multiplex PCR was run with 60 Vbeta primers and 13 Jbeta primers. The table came from immunoSEQ multiplex PCR; TCRdb's copy has only in-frame clones and leaves some out. Among under 150,000 clones, about 68% were seen once, and the ten largest hold roughly 4.2%. A word on this clone: Its target is not known.

The source material was PBMCs. The chain links TRBV27 to TRBJ1-6; D may be TRBD1 (6 bases). This clonotype was obtained from a woman in her 40s in good health and CMV-seropositive. The CDR3 DNA sequence: TGTGCCAGCATGTTTTATAGAACAGGGTTTAATTCACCCCTCCACTTT. Its translation is CASMFYRTGFNSPLHF.